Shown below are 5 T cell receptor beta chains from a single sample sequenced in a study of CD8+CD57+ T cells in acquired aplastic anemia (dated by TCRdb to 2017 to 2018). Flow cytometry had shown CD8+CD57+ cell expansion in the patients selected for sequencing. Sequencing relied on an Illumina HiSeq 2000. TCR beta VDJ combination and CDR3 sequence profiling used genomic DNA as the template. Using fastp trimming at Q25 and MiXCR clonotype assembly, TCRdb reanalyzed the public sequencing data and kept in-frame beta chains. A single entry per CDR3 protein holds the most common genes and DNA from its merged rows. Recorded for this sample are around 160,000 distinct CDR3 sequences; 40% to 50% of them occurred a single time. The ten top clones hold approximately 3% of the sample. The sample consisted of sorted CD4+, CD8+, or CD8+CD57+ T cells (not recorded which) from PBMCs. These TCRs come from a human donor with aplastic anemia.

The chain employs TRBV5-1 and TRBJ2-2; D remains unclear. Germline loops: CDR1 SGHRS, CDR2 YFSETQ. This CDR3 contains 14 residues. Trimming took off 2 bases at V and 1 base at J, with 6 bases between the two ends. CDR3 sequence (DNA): TGCGCCAGCAGCTTCGACGGGAACACCGGGGAGCTGTTTTTT. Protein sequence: CASSFDGNTGELFF.

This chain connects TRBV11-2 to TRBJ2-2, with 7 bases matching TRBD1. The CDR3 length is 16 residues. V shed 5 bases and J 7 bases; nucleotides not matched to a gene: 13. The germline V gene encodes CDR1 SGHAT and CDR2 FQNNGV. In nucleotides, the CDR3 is TGTGCCAGCAGCCATCGGGACAGATTAAAAGACGGGGAGCTGTTTTTT. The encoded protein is CASSHRDRLKDGELFF. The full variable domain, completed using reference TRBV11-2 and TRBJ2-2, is EAGVAQSPRYKIIEKRQSVAFWCNPISGHATLYWYQQILGQGPKLLIQFQNNGVVDDSQLPKDRFSAERLKGVDSTLKIQPAKLEDSAVYLCASSHRDRLKDGELFFGEGSRLTVL.

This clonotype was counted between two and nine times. DNA of the CDR3: TGTGCCATCAGTGTGGACATTGGAAACACCATATATTTT. Translating gives CAISVDIGNTIYF. The rearrangement joins TRBV10-3 to TRBJ1-3; possible D gene TRBD1, 5 bases. Trimming cost V 4 bases and J 3 bases, with 7 bases left between them. Germline CDR1 and CDR2: ENHRY and SYGVKD. This CDR3 has 13 amino acids.

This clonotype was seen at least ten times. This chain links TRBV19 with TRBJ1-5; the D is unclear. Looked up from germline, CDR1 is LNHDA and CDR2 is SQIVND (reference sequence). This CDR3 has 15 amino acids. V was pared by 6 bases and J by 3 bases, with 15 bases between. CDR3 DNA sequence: TGTGCCAGTAGCCCCACGTCGGGTAACAATCAGCCCCAGCATTTT. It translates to CASSPTSGNNQPQHF. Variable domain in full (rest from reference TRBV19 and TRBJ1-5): DGGITQSPKYLFRKEGQNVTLSCEQNLNHDAMYWYRQDPGQGLRLIYYSQIVNDFQKGDIAEGYSVSREKKESFPLTVTSAQKNPTAFYLCASSPTSGNNQPQHFGDGTRLSIL.

CDR3 nucleotides: TGTGCCAGCAGACCAGGGGCAGGGAAAAACAATGAGCAGTTCTTC. Protein: CASRPGAGKNNEQFF. The chain has TRBV2 and TRBJ2-1; D perhaps matches TRBD1 (6 bases). The CDR3 contains 15 residues. V was clipped by 6 bases and J by 5 bases, with 17 bases between them. Germline V lookup: CDR1 SNHLY, CDR2 FYNNEI.